This entry lists 23 T cell receptor beta chains sequenced from one sample in a study of blood T cell repertoires in COVID-19. Libraries were prepared by immunoSEQ multiplex PCR; TCRdb keeps only in-frame clonotypes and omits some of them. The table lists fewer than 400,000 clones, roughly 89% of them singletons. The source material was PBMCs or T cells enriched from blood (not recorded which). The receptor set was obtained from a woman aged 45 to 65 who had recovered from COVID-19.

The genes are TRBV15 and TRBJ2-5; 8 bases are a match to TRBD1. Per germline, CDR1 LNHNV and CDR2 YYDKDF (reference sequence). The CDR3 consists of 15 residues. After removal of 5 bases from V and 4 bases from J, the junction contained 9 bases not matched to a gene. CDR3 DNA sequence: TGTGCCACCAGCCCCCGTTGGGACAGGCCAGAGACCCAGTACTTC. Its protein product is CATSPRWDRPETQYF. The full variable domain, with the rest looked up from reference TRBV15 and TRBJ2-5, is DAMVIQNPRYQVTQFGKPVTLSCSQTLNHNVMYWYQQKSSQAPKLLFHYYDKDFNNEADTPDNFQSRRPNTSFCFLDIRSPGLGDTAMYLCATSPRWDRPETQYFGPGTRLLVL.

V and J are TRBV18 and TRBJ2-1; tentative D call: TRBD1 (6 bases). The CDR3 loop spans 16 amino acids. Trimming left V 3 bases short and J 6 bases short, with 18 bases between. Germline V lookup: CDR1 KGHSH, CDR2 LQKENI. CDR3 bases: TGTGCCAGCTCACCGCTCCCGGACAGCGCGGGCAATGAGCAGTTCTTC. Residues: CASSPLPDSAGNEQFF.

Points on this clone: Other nucleotide sequences in the sample specify the same CDR3. The CDR3 DNA reads TGTGCCAGCAGCTTACAGGGATATCAGCCCCAGCATTTT. Encoded protein: CASSLQGYQPQHF. This chain uses TRBV7-2 with TRBJ1-5; possibly TRBD1 for D (5 bases). Germline CDR1 reads SGHTA; CDR2 reads FQGNSA. Deletions cut 2 bases from V and 5 bases from J, with 7 bases between. The CDR3 length is 13 residues.

The genes are TRBV2 and TRBJ1-2, with TRBD1 matching over 9 bases. The germline V gene encodes CDR1 SNHLY and CDR2 FYNNEI. The V segment lost 6 bases and the J segment 4 bases; nucleotides outside the gene matches: 12. This CDR3 region has 16 residues. The CDR3 bases are TGTGCCAGCAGAGACCAACGACAGGGGGTAGCCTATGGCTACACCTTC. This codes for CASRDQRQGVAYGYTF.

The chain uses TRBV6-2 or TRBV6-3 and TRBJ1-2; TRBD1 agrees at 7 bases. The germline V gene encodes CDR1 MNHEY and CDR2 SVGEGT. With V trimmed by 0 bases and J by 4 bases, 2 bases remained unmatched. The length of the CDR3 is 14 residues. The CDR3 region is CASSYSGGIYGYTF. Written as DNA, the CDR3 is TGTGCCAGCAGTTACTCAGGGGGCATCTATGGCTACACCTTC.

J is TRBJ2-3 and V is TRBV20-1, with 9 nucleotides matching TRBD2. There are 19 residues in the CDR3. Trimming removed 3 bases from V and 3 bases from J; junction bases left unmatched: 19. In germline, CDR1 is DFQATT, CDR2 SNEGSKA (reference sequence). CDR3 DNA: TGCAGTGCTAGTAGGGTAGCGGGGGCAATCCTGACAATAACAGATACGCAGTATTTT. It is translated as CSASRVAGAILTITDTQYF.

This chain joins TRBV4-2 and TRBJ1-1, with TRBD1 as a possible D gene (6 bases). The germline V and J ends were trimmed by 4 bases and 4 bases, with 13 bases remaining between them. This CDR3 has 14 residues. From germline, CDR1 is LGHNA and CDR2 YNFKEQ. The CDR3, as DNA: TGTGCCAGCAGCCGGGCAGGGGTTTCCACTGAAGCTTTCTTT. This codes for CASSRAGVSTEAFF.

This chain joins TRBV7-2 and TRBJ1-1, with 8 bases aligning to TRBD1. The CDR3 has 14 residues. The V segment lost 2 bases and the J segment 5 bases; nucleotides outside the gene matches: 4. Looked up from germline, CDR1 is SGHTA and CDR2 is FQGNSA. The CDR3 DNA follows: TGTGCCAGCAGCTTATCAGGGGGCAAGACTGAAGCTTTCTTT. It codes for CASSLSGGKTEAFF.

This clone appeared once. Here the CDR3 DNA reads TGCGCCAGCAGCTTGACAGGGACTGGAAACACCATATATTTT. Its protein is CASSLTGTGNTIYF. The chain couples TRBV5-1 to TRBJ1-3; a possible D gene is TRBD1 (6 bases). This CDR3 region has 14 residues. CDR1 and CDR2 from the germline V gene are SGHRS and YFSETQ. V lost 1 base, J lost 2 bases, and 7 bases lay in between.

The rearrangement uses TRBV30 and TRBJ1-2; 8 bases align to TRBD1. This CDR3 has 13 residues. Trimming cost V 0 bases and J 7 bases; bases outside gene matches: 4. Germline CDR1 reads GTSNPN; CDR2 reads SVGIG (reference sequence). The CDR3 region has the DNA TGTGCCTGGAGTGTCGACAGGGGTTTTGGCTACACCTTC. Its translation: CAWSVDRGFGYTF.

This chain uses TRBV18 with TRBJ2-5; D not resolved. V dropped 3 bases and J dropped 1 base, with 12 bases sitting between them. Germline loops: CDR1 KGHSH, CDR2 LQKENI. The CDR3 runs 15 residues. The CDR3 loop is CASSPPVGVQETQYF. CDR3 bases: TGTGCCAGCTCACCCCCGGTGGGCGTCCAAGAGACCCAGTACTTC. Full variable domain (missing parts from reference TRBV18 and TRBJ2-5): NAGVMQNPRHLVRRRGQEARLRCSPMKGHSHVYWYRQLPEEGLKFMVYLQKENIIDESGMPKERFSAEFPKEGPSILRIQQVVRGDSAAYFCASSPPVGVQETQYFGPGTRLLVL.

The chain's CDR3 is CASSDRVNSPLHF. In DNA form, the CDR3 reads TGTGCCAGCAGCGACAGGGTTAATTCACCCCTCCACTTT. The rearrangement uses TRBV12-3 or TRBV12-4 and TRBJ1-6; 7 nucleotides align to TRBD1. J lost 6 bases, V lost 6 bases, and 2 bases had no gene match. This CDR3 contains 13 residues.

The J gene is TRBJ1-5, the V gene TRBV5-1, with D uncertain. Trimming stripped 2 bases from V and 8 bases from J, with 17 bases between. The CDR3 is 15 residues long. Germline V gene sequence: CDR1 SGHRS, CDR2 YFSETQ. The CDR3 loop is CASSFGFGRQEPQHF. The CDR3 DNA is TGCGCCAGCAGCTTCGGTTTCGGCAGACAAGAGCCCCAGCATTTT.

The chain carries TRBV5-1 and TRBJ1-4; unclear D gene. The length of the CDR3 is 14 residues. CDR1 SGHRS and CDR2 YFSETQ come from the germline V gene. V was trimmed by 4 bases and J by 5 bases, leaving 12 bases between them. CDR3 sequence (DNA): TGCGCCAGCAGCCTAGAGGGTCACAATGAAAAACTGTTTTTT. It translates to CASSLEGHNEKLFF.

This rearrangement joins TRBV18 to TRBJ2-5, with 7 positions matching TRBD1. This CDR3 comprises 13 residues. V was pared by 5 bases and J by 2 bases, with 2 bases of the junction left unmatched. CDR1 and CDR2 (germline): KGHSH, LQKENI. CDR3 in amino acids: CASSSTGQETQYF. CDR3 DNA sequence: TGTGCCAGCTCATCGACAGGGCAAGAGACCCAGTACTTC.

The chain joins TRBV4-2 to TRBJ2-5; TRBD2 might be the D (6 bases). CDR1 is LGHNA, CDR2 YNFKEQ, per germline. This CDR3 has 14 residues. The ends were cut back, 0 bases at V and 2 bases at J, with 7 bases in the middle. The CDR3, as DNA: TGTGCCAGCAGCCAAGAGGGGGGACAAGAGACCCAGTACTTC. As protein: CASSQEGGQETQYF.

The gene calls are TRBV4-3 and TRBJ1-2, with 9 nucleotides matching TRBD1. CDR3 size: 15 residues. Trimming cost V 1 base and J 5 bases; bases outside gene matches: 5. Germline lookup yields CDR1 LGHNA and CDR2 YSLEER. The DNA for the CDR3 is TGCGCCAGCAGCCAAGGGGACAGGGAGGGATATGGCTACACCTTC. Amino acids: CASSQGDREGYGYTF.

The V gene is TRBV5-6, the J gene TRBJ2-7; the D gene is possibly TRBD1 (6 bases). Trimming left V 1 base short and J 6 bases short, with 17 bases between. The germline gives CDR1 SGHDT, CDR2 YYEEEE. This CDR3 contains 15 residues. DNA for the CDR3: TGTGCCAGCAGCTTGCCACAGGGTGTCATCTCCGAGCAGTACTTC. This sequence encodes CASSLPQGVISEQYF.

The chain recombines TRBV7-2 with TRBJ2-6; D is ambiguous. The V end was cut by 5 bases, the J end by 1 base, with 6 bases between. This CDR3 has 14 residues. Germline CDR1 is SGHTA and CDR2 is FQGNSA. CDR3 in amino acids: CASSPFSGANVLTF. The DNA of the CDR3 is TGTGCCAGCAGCCCCTTTTCTGGGGCCAACGTCCTGACTTTC.

The V and J genes are TRBV3-1 (or the pseudogene TRBV3-2) and TRBJ2-1; tentative D call: TRBD2 (7 bases). V lost 4 bases to trimming and J lost 3 bases, with 13 bases between them. This CDR3 is built from 15 residues. The germline gives CDR1 LGHDT, CDR2 YNNKEL (reference sequence). CDR3 sequence (DNA): TGTGCCAGCAGCCTTCGCGGGGGCGGCTACAATGAGCAGTTCTTC. It specifies CASSLRGGGYNEQFF.

This chain uses TRBV6-6 with TRBJ1-1; D not resolved. Between the trimmed V and J ends, which lost 5 bases and 4 bases, there was a span of 8 bases. CDR3 size: 12 residues. Germline V gene lookup returns CDR1 MNHNY and CDR2 SVGAGI (reference sequence). The CDR3 DNA follows: TGTGCCAGCAGTCTGAGTGGCACTGAAGCTTTCTTT. The encoded protein is CASSLSGTEAFF.

A word on this clone: Other nucleotide sequences in the sample specify the same CDR3. This rearrangement joins TRBV6-5 to TRBJ1-1; the D is unclear. The CDR3 runs 13 residues. Germline V gives CDR1 MNHEY, CDR2 SVGAGI. Trimming removed 2 bases from V and 3 bases from J, with 7 bases in between. In DNA form, the CDR3 reads TGTGCCAGCAGTTACCGAGGGTACACTGAAGCTTTCTTT. Translated, it gives CASSYRGYTEAFF.

The V call is TRBV6-1, the J call TRBJ2-7; TRBD1 might be the D (5 bases). Germline-derived CDR1 and CDR2 are MNHNS and SASEGT. This CDR3 is 15 amino acids long. The V end was cut by 1 base, the J end by 0 bases, with 10 bases between. The CDR3 DNA reads TGTGCCAGCAGTGAAGGCGGACACAACTCCTACGAGCAGTACTTC. Protein product: CASSEGGHNSYEQYF.